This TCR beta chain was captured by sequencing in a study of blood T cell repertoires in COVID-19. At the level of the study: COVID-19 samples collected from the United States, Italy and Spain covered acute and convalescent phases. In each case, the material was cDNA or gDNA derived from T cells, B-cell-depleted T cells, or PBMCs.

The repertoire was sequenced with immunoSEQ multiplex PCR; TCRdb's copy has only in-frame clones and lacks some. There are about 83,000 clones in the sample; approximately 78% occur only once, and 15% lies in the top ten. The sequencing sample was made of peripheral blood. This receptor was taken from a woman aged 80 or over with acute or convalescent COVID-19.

CDR3 coding DNA: TGTGCCTGGAGTCCTGGACAGCCCTCCCTCTCTTCTGGAAACACCATATATTTT. Its translation is CAWSPGQPSLSSGNTIYF. The J gene is TRBJ1-3, the V gene TRBV30; D possibly corresponds to TRBD1 (6 bases). Germline values: CDR1 GTSNPN, CDR2 SVGIG (reference sequence). The length of the CDR3 is 18 residues. Between the trimmed V and J ends, which lost 2 bases and 1 base, there was a span of 21 bases.